This note documents a single T cell receptor beta chain sequence. The data are from a study of memory CD8 T cells in hepatitis C reinfection. Overall study: Peak reinfection sampling occurred 3 to 8 weeks after detected reinfection.

Clones were sequenced by immunoSEQ multiplex PCR, and TCRdb holds only the in-frame ones, with some missing. The profile shows more than 35,000 clones, roughly 90% of them singletons. Indicated time point: peak reinfection, 3 to 8 weeks after reinfection detection. TCR sequencing was done directly ex vivo on sorted cells, without expansion in vitro. CDR3 length equals 14 residues. CDR1 is SGHTA and CDR2 is FQGNSA in the germline V gene. The J segment lost 6 bases and the V segment lost 1 base, leaving 4 bases of the junction unmatched. This TCR derives from a man younger than 30 with hepatitis C virus infection. This chain joins TRBV7-2 and TRBJ2-7, with 9 bases aligning to TRBD1. The sample taken for sequencing was naive CD8+ T cells sorted from blood. The CDR3 reads CASSLGDRDREQYF. The CDR3 DNA sequence: TGTGCCAGCAGCTTAGGGGACAGGGATCGCGAGCAGTACTTC.